This T cell receptor beta chain was recovered during a study of cytomegalovirus exposure and HLA in healthy donors. Study-level points and caveats: The sole available immune exposure information was CMV serostatus. Both high specificity and high sensitivity reportedly marked the classifier's diagnosis of cytomegalovirus status. It was assumed in the presence/absence analyses that sequencing depth was roughly uniform across donors. Most TCR sequences were seen very rarely across donors, but some public TCRs occurred in many.

Germline V gene lookup returns CDR1 SGHRS and CDR2 YFSETQ. The CDR3 runs to 14 residues. V shed 2 bases and J 4 bases; nucleotides not matched to a gene: 4. 13 Jbeta primers and 60 Vbeta primers were used for the PCR. Using immunoSEQ multiplex PCR, the repertoire was profiled, and TCRdb retains in-frame clones only, with some absent. The sample lists about 140,000 clones; around 80% were seen once. To note about this clone: The antigen is undetermined.

The sequencing sample was made of PBMCs. The TCR was taken from a man aged 35 to 55 in good health and CMV-seropositive. The chain is built from TRBV5-1 and TRBJ1-2; 8 bases fit TRBD1. The CDR3 reads CASSFFGQGYGYTF. Written as DNA, the CDR3 is TGCGCCAGCAGCTTCTTCGGACAGGGCTATGGCTACACCTTC.